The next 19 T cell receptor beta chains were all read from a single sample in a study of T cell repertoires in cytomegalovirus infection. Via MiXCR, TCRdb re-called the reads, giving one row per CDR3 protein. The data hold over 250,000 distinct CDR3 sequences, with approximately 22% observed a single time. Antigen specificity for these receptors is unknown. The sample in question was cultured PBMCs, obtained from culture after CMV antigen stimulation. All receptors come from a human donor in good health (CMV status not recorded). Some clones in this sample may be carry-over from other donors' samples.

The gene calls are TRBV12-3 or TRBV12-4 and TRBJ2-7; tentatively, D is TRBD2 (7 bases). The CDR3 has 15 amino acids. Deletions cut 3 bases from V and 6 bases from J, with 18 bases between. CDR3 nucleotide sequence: TGTGCCAGCAGTTTCGGACTAGGGGGGCTTAGCGAGCAGTACTTC. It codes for CASSFGLGGLSEQYF.

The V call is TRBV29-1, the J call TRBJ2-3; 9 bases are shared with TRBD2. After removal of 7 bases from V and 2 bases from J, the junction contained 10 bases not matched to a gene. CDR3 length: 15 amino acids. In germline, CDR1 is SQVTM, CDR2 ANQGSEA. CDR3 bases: TGCAGCGCTACGACTAGCGGATTCATCACAGATACGCAGTATTTT. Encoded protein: CSATTSGFITDTQYF.

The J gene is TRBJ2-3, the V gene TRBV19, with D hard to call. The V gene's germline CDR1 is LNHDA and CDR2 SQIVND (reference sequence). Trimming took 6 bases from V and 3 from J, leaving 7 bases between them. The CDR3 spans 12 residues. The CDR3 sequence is CASRVGTDTQYF. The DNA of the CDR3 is TGTGCCAGTAGAGTCGGGACAGATACGCAGTATTTT.

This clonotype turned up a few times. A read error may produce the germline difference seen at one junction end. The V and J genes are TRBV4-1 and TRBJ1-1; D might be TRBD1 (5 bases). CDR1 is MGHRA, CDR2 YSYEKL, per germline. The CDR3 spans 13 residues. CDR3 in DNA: TGTGCCAGCAGCCAGTCCGGGGCCCAAAGGGCTTTCTTT. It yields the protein CASSQSGAQRAFF.

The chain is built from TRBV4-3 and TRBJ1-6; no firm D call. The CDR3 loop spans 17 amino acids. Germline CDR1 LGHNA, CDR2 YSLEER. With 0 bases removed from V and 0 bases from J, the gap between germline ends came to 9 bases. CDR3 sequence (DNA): TGCGCCAGCAGCCAAGATTGGGAGAGCTCCTATAATTCACCCCTCCACTTT. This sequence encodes CASSQDWESSYNSPLHF.

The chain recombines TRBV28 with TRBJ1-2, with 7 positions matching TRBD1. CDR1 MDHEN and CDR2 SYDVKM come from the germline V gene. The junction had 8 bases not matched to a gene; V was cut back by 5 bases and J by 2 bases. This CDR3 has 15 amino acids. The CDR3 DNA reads TGTGCCAGCAGTCTCGAGACAGGGTACAACTATGGCTACACCTTC. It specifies CASSLETGYNYGYTF.

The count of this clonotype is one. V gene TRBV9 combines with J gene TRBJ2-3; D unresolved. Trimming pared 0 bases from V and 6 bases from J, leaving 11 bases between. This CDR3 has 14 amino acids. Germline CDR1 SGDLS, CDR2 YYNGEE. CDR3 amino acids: CASSVEGRKDTQYF. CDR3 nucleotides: TGTGCCAGCAGCGTAGAGGGCCGGAAGGATACGCAGTATTTT. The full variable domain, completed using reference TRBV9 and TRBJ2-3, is DSGVTQTPKHLITATGQRVTLRCSPRSGDLSVYWYQQSLDQGLQFLIQYYNGEERAKGNILERFSAQQFPDLHSELNLSSLELGDSALYFCASSVEGRKDTQYFGPGTRLTVL.

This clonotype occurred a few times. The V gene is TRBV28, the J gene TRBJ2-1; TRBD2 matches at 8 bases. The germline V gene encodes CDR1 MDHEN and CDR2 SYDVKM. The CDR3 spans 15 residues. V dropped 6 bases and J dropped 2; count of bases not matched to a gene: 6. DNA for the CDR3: TGTGCCAGCAGGGATACTAGCGGACCCTACAATGAGCAGTTCTTC. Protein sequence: CASRDTSGPYNEQFF.

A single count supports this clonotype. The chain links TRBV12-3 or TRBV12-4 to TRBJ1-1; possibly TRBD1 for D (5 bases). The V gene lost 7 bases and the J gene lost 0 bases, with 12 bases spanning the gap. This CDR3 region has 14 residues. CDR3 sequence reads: CASIPDSMNTEAFF. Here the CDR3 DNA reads TGTGCCAGCATTCCCGACAGCATGAACACTGAAGCTTTCTTT.

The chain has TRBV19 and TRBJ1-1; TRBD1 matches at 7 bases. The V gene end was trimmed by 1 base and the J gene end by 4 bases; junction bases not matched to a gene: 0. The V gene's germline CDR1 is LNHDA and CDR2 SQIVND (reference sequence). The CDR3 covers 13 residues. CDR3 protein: CASSIAGGTEAFF. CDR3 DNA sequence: TGTGCCAGTAGTATAGCAGGGGGCACTGAAGCTTTCTTT.

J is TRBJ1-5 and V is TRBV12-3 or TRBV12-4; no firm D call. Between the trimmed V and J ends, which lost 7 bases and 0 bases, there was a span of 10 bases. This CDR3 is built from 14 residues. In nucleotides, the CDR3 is TGTGCCAGCACCCTGGCGGGTAGCAATCAGCCCCAGCATTTT. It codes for CASTLAGSNQPQHF.

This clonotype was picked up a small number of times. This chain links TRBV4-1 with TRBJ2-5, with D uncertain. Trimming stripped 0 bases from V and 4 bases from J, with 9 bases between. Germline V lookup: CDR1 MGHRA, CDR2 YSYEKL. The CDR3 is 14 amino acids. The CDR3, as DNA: TGCGCCAGCAGCCAAGATTCTTCGGCAGAGACCCAGTACTTC. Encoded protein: CASSQDSSAETQYF.

This chain's CDR3 is CASSAEGRYEQYF. The CDR3 DNA reads as TGTGCCAGCAGTGCGGAGGGGAGATACGAGCAGTACTTC. The J gene is TRBJ2-7, the V gene TRBV6-1; TRBD2 might be the D (6 bases). This CDR3 is 13 amino acids long. Trimming took off 4 bases at V and 4 bases at J, with 11 bases between the two ends. Germline V gene sequence: CDR1 MNHNS, CDR2 SASEGT.

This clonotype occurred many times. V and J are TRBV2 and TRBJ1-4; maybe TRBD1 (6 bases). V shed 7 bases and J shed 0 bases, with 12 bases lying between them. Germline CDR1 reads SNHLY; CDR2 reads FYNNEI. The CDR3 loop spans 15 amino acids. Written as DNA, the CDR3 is TGTGCCAGCACGGGACAAAAAGCAACTAATGAAAAACTGTTTTTT. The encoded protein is CASTGQKATNEKLFF.

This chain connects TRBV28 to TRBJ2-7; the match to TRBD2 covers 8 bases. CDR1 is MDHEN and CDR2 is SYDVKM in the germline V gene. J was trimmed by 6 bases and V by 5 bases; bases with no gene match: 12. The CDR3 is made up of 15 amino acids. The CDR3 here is CASSPPGGHSGEQYF. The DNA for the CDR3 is TGTGCCAGCAGTCCCCCGGGAGGGCATTCTGGCGAGCAGTACTTC.

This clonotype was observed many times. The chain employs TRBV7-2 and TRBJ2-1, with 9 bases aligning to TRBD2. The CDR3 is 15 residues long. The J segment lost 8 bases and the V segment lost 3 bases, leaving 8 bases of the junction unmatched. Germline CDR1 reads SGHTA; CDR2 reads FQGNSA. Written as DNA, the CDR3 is TGTGCCAGCAGCTTTTTGGCGGGAGGGCCCGATGAGCAGTTCTTC. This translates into CASSFLAGGPDEQFF.

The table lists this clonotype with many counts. Here the CDR3 DNA reads TGTGCCAGCAGCCCCCGGACTAGCGCCTACGAGCAGTACTTC. Translated, it gives CASSPRTSAYEQYF. The chain carries TRBV7-8 and TRBJ2-7; TRBD2 aligns across 9 bases. Germline CDR1 and CDR2: SGHVS and FQNEAQ. V lost 5 bases, J lost 2 bases, and 4 bases stayed unmatched. There are 14 residues in the CDR3.

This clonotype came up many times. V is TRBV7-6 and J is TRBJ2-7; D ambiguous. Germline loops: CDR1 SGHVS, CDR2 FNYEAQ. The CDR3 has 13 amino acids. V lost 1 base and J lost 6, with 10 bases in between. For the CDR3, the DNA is TGTGCCAGCAGCTTAGGATCGGGTCGCGAGCAGTACTTC. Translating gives CASSLGSGREQYF. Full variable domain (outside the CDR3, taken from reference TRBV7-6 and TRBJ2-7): GAGVSQSPRYKVTKRGQDVALRCDPISGHVSLYWYRQALGQGPEFLTYFNYEAQQDKSGLPNDRFSAERPEGSISTLTIQRTEQRDSAMYRCASSLGSGREQYFGPGTRLTVT.

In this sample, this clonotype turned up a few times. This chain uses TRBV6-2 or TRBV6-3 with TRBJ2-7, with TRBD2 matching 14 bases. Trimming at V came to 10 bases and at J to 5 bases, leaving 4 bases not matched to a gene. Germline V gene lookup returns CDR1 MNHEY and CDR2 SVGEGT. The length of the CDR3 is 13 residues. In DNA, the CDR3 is TGTGCCATCGGGACTAGCGGGAGAAACGAGCAGTACTTC. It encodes CAIGTSGRNEQYF.